This passage covers 12 T cell receptor beta chains from one sample sequenced in a study of control samples from healthy donors and cancer patients. Clones were read by immunoSEQ multiplex PCR, and TCRdb kept only the in-frame ones, dropping some. The table includes 150,000 or so clones, almost 90% detected once. Sequencing was performed on blood. The receptor set was obtained from a man between 18 and 29 years old in good health.

The chain couples TRBV20-1 to TRBJ1-3; D unresolved. This CDR3 has 11 amino acids. From germline, CDR1 is DFQATT and CDR2 SNEGSKA (reference sequence). Trimming took 6 bases from V and 4 from J, leaving 7 bases between them. The CDR3 nucleotides read TGCAGTGCAAATTCAGGAAACACCATATATTTT. Its translation: CSANSGNTIYF.

This clone was observed once. The V call is TRBV29-1, the J call TRBJ1-1, with D perhaps TRBD1 (5 bases). The germline CDR1 and CDR2 sequences are SQVTM and ANQGSEA. Trimming stripped 0 bases from V and 4 bases from J, with 15 bases between. The CDR3 totals 15 residues. CDR3 DNA sequence: TGCAGCGTTGAAGACGTGGGACGCTCCGGCACTGAAGCTTTCTTT. Translation: CSVEDVGRSGTEAFF.

This clone occurred once. This chain uses TRBV4-3 with TRBJ2-2, with 10 bases matching TRBD2. J was trimmed by 1 base and V by 0 bases; bases with no gene match: 8. The germline gives CDR1 LGHNA, CDR2 YSLEER. The CDR3 is 19 amino acids. The chain's CDR3 is CASSQDLVAGGRNTGELFF. Here the CDR3 DNA reads TGCGCCAGCAGCCAAGATCTAGTAGCGGGGGGCAGGAACACCGGGGAGCTGTTTTTT.

This chain joins TRBV7-3 and TRBJ2-3; 7 bases are shared with TRBD2. The germline gives CDR1 SGHTA, CDR2 FQGTGA. With V trimmed by 5 bases and J by 0 bases, 14 bases remained unmatched. CDR3 size: 18 residues. This CDR3 is CASSPGVVAGASTDTQYF. The CDR3 nucleotides are TGTGCCAGCAGCCCGGGGGTGGTAGCGGGCGCTAGCACAGATACGCAGTATTTT.

The chain has TRBV3-1 (or the pseudogene TRBV3-2) and TRBJ2-7; the match to TRBD1 covers 11 bases. The CDR3 covers 16 residues. CDR1 is LGHDT and CDR2 is YNNKEL in the germline V gene (reference sequence). V lost 4 bases, J lost 5 bases, and 10 bases stayed unmatched. The CDR3 region is CASSLHRDRGFHEQYF. In DNA form, the CDR3 reads TGTGCCAGCAGCCTCCACCGGGACAGGGGGTTCCACGAGCAGTACTTC.

The chain uses TRBV30 and TRBJ2-1; D remains ambiguous. Deletions cut 5 bases from V and 0 bases from J, with 5 bases between. CDR1 and CDR2 from the germline V gene are GTSNPN and SVGIG (reference sequence). The CDR3 has 12 amino acids. This CDR3 reads CAWASSYNEQFF. The CDR3 DNA follows: TGTGCCTGGGCGAGCTCCTACAATGAGCAGTTCTTC.

V and J are TRBV28 and TRBJ2-2; D possibly uses TRBD1 or TRBD2 (6 bases each). This CDR3 comprises 19 residues. The V end was cut by 7 bases, the J end by 4 bases, with 28 bases between. Germline V lookup: CDR1 MDHEN, CDR2 SYDVKM. The CDR3 nucleotides are TGTGCCAGCACCCCTGGTCGGGGAAGGGGGGCGCGGGTCACCGGGGAGCTGTTTTTT. It translates to CASTPGRGRGARVTGELFF.

The chain couples TRBV6-6 to TRBJ1-6; possible D gene TRBD1, 5 bases. Germline CDR1 is MNHNY and CDR2 is SVGAGI (reference sequence). Trimming cost V 6 bases and J 7 bases, with 16 bases left between them. The CDR3 contains 15 residues. Here the CDR3 DNA reads TGTGCCAGCAGGCTAGGGCAGGGATGGAATTCACCCCTCCACTTT. Its protein product is CASRLGQGWNSPLHF.

The chain employs TRBV6-2 or TRBV6-3 and TRBJ2-5; no definite D call. Per germline, CDR1 MNHEY and CDR2 SVGEGT. The CDR3 consists of 14 residues. V was clipped by 3 bases and J by 3 bases, with 11 bases between them. The CDR3 nucleotides read TGTGCCAGCAGTTATGGTTCAGGAAAAGAGACCCAGTACTTC. Translating it yields CASSYGSGKETQYF.

This clone was detected only once. J is TRBJ1-5 and V is TRBV6-2 or TRBV6-3, with a weak D call TRBD1 (5 bases). V was trimmed by 6 bases and J by 11 bases, leaving 17 bases between them. Germline-derived CDR1 and CDR2 are MNHEY and SVGEGT. This CDR3 spans 13 amino acids. As DNA, the CDR3 is TGTGCCAGCAGGCCTACCGGGGCATTGGCCCAGCATTTT. Encoded protein: CASRPTGALAQHF.

V is TRBV6-5 and J is TRBJ2-5; no clear D gene. Trimming pared 6 bases from V and 1 base from J, leaving 15 bases between. The CDR3 has 15 residues. Germline V gives CDR1 MNHEY, CDR2 SVGAGI. The chain's CDR3 is CASRGSGQLQETQYF. The CDR3 DNA reads TGTGCCAGCAGGGGCAGTGGGCAGCTCCAAGAGACCCAGTACTTC.

This rearrangement joins TRBV28 to TRBJ1-1; 10 bases agree with TRBD1. In germline, CDR1 is MDHEN, CDR2 SYDVKM. The CDR3 spans 16 residues. V gave up 5 bases and J gave up 6 bases; unmatched junction bases: 12. The chain's CDR3 is CASSLPGQGLVAEAFF. The DNA of the CDR3 is TGTGCCAGCAGTCTCCCGGGACAGGGGTTGGTGGCTGAAGCTTTCTTT.